A selection of T cell receptor beta chains follows, all from one sample in a study of early T cells in non-severe SARS-CoV-2 infection. TCRdb itself ran the 5' RACE reads through MiXCR, one entry per CDR3 protein. The sample gives 42,000 or so distinct CDR3 sequences, under 14% of which show up once; around a fifth is in the top ten. Sequenced material: whole blood. The receptors here all came from an adult who was a healthcare worker with PCR-confirmed SARS-CoV-2 infection or an uninfected control (not recorded which). Both conserved end residues are part of each CDR3. Each record gives: D gene, CDR3 length, J gene, clone size, V gene, CDR3 protein, CDR3 DNA. The D gene is left open where the match is weak. Expanded clones get a size class; other rows say once, few or many, or leave the size out.

>TRBD2|14|TRBJ2-1|.|TRBV28
CASSLGTSRNEQFF
TGTGCCAGCAGTTTAGGGACTAGCAGGAATGAGCAGTTCTTC
>.|19|TRBJ1-5|.|TRBV4-1
CASSQDGQGGLSGNQPQHF
TGCGCCAGCAGCCAAGACGGCCAGGGCGGGCTCTCCGGCAATCAGCCCCAGCATTTT
>.|15|TRBJ2-7|few|TRBV5-1
CASSPLGAGAYEQYF
TGCGCCAGCAGCCCGTTGGGCGCGGGGGCATACGAGCAGTACTTC
>.|17|TRBJ2-7|few|TRBV4-1
CASSQVDMGFVRGEQYF
TGCGCCAGCAGCCAAGTCGATATGGGTTTTGTAAGGGGCGAGCAGTACTTC
>.|13|TRBJ1-5|few|TRBV2
CASTLWENQPQHF
TGTGCCAGTACCCTTTGGGAGAATCAGCCCCAGCATTTT
>.|15|TRBJ2-7|many|TRBV3-1
CASSRATGAGYEQYF
TGTGCCAGCAGCCGGGCGACGGGGGCGGGGTACGAGCAGTACTTC
>.|14|TRBJ1-5|.|TRBV28
CASDNDPTNQPQHF
TGTGCCAGCGATAACGACCCAACTAATCAGCCCCAGCATTTT
>TRBD1|16|TRBJ1-2|.|TRBV6-5
CASSYIRTGGSYGYTF
TGTGCCAGCAGTTACATCAGAACAGGGGGTAGCTATGGCTACACCTTC
>.|13|TRBJ2-3|many|TRBV12-3/TRBV12-4
CASSKRRGRGDLF
TGTGCCAGCAGTAAGAGACGAGGGCGAGGGGACCTCTTT
>.|15|TRBJ2-7|few|TRBV20-1
CSATTGRGDSYEQYF
TGCAGTGCTACTACGGGCAGGGGTGACTCCTACGAGCAGTACTTC
>.|15|TRBJ2-3|many|TRBV27
CASSFTGLAPDTQYF
TGTGCCAGCAGTTTCACGGGACTTGCCCCAGATACGCAGTATTTT
>TRBD1|14|TRBJ1-6|many|TRBV5-1
CASSLGGNNSPLHF
TGCGCCAGCAGCTTAGGGGGCAATAATTCACCCCTCCACTTT
>.|17|TRBJ1-2|many|TRBV5-6
CASSLAVLGQQAYGYTF
TGTGCCAGCAGCTTGGCAGTTTTAGGACAGCAAGCCTATGGCTACACCTTC
>TRBD1|15|TRBJ1-5|many|TRBV19
CASRTGTGAYQPQHF
TGTGCCAGCAGAACCGGGACAGGGGCCTATCAGCCCCAGCATTTT
>.|12|TRBJ1-6|many|TRBV7-9
CASSRRGAPLHF
TGTGCCAGCAGCCGCAGGGGTGCACCCCTCCACTTT